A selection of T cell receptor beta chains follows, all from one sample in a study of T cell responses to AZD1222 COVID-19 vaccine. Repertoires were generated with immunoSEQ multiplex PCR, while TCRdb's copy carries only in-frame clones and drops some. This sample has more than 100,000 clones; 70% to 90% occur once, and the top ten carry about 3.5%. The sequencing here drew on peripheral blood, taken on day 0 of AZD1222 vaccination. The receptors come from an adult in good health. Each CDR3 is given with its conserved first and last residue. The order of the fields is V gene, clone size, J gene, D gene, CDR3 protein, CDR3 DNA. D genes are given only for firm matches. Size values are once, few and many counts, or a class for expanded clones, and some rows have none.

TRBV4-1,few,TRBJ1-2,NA,CASSQAPRDYGYTF,TGCGCCAGCAGCCAAGCCCCGAGGGACTATGGCTACACCTTC
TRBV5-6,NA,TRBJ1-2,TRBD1,CASTQDRGSYGYTF,TGTGCCAGCACGCAAGACAGGGGTAGCTATGGCTACACCTTC
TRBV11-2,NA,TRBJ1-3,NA,CASSLTDTGNTIYF,TGTGCCAGCAGCCTGACAGATACTGGAAACACCATATATTTT
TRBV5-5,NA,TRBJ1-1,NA,CASSFGGRVAAFF,TGTGCCAGCAGCTTTGGGGGGCGTGTTGCAGCTTTCTTT
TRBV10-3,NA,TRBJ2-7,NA,CAISVTHPYEQYF,TGTGCCATCAGTGTCACTCATCCTTACGAGCAGTACTTC
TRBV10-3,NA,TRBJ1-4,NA,CAISEGGGTNEKLFF,TGTGCCATCAGTGAGGGGGGAGGGACTAATGAAAAACTGTTTTTT
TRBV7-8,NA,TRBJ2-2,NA,CASSEEALNTGELFF,TGTGCCAGCAGCGAGGAGGCCCTGAACACCGGGGAGCTGTTTTTT
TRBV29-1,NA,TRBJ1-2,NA,CSVHQGVSLGYTF,TGCAGCGTTCACCAGGGAGTCTCACTCGGCTACACCTTC
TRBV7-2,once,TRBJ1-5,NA,CASSLSGNQPQHF,TGTGCCAGCAGCTTATCGGGCAATCAGCCCCAGCATTTT
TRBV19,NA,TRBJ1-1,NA,CASSTGILMNTEAFF,TGTGCCAGTAGTACAGGAATATTAATGAACACTGAAGCTTTCTTT
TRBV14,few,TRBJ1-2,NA,CASSRRTYGYTF,TGTGCCAGCAGCCGACGGACCTATGGCTACACCTTC
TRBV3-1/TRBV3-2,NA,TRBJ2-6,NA,CASSPSSGANVLTF,TGTGCCAGCAGTCCATCCTCTGGGGCCAACGTCCTGACTTTC
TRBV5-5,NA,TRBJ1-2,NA,CASSLARVGAVYGYTF,TGTGCCAGCAGCTTGGCCCGGGTAGGGGCAGTCTATGGCTACACCTTC
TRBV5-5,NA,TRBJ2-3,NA,CASSSVGALTDTQYF,TGTGCCAGCAGCTCCGTGGGGGCGTTGACAGATACGCAGTATTTT
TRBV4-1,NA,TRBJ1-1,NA,CASSQVTSNTEAFF,TGCGCCAGCAGCCAAGTGACTTCGAACACTGAAGCTTTCTTT
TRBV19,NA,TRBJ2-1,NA,CASSIGALSYNEQFF,TGTGCCAGTAGTATCGGCGCCCTCTCCTACAATGAGCAGTTCTTC
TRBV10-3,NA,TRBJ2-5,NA,CAISGASGETQYF,TGTGCCATCAGTGGAGCGTCTGGAGAGACCCAGTACTTC
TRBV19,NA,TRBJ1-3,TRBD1,CASSPGQLPPSGNTIYF,TGTGCCAGTAGTCCGGGACAGCTACCTCCCTCTGGAAACACCATATATTTT
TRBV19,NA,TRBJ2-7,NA,CASSIMQGGPYEQYF,TGTGCCAGTAGTATTATGCAGGGGGGCCCCTACGAGCAGTACTTC
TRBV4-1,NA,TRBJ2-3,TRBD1,CASSRGTGARINADTQYF,TGCGCCAGCAGCCGGGGGACAGGGGCAAGGATTAACGCAGATACGCAGTATTTT
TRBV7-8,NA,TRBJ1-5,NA,CASSLAGLRTVNQPQHF,TGTGCCAGCAGCTTAGCTGGTTTGCGAACAGTCAATCAGCCCCAGCATTTT
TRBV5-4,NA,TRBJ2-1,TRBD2,CASSESWGGIDGEQFF,TGTGCCAGCAGCGAATCCTGGGGGGGGATTGACGGTGAGCAGTTCTTC